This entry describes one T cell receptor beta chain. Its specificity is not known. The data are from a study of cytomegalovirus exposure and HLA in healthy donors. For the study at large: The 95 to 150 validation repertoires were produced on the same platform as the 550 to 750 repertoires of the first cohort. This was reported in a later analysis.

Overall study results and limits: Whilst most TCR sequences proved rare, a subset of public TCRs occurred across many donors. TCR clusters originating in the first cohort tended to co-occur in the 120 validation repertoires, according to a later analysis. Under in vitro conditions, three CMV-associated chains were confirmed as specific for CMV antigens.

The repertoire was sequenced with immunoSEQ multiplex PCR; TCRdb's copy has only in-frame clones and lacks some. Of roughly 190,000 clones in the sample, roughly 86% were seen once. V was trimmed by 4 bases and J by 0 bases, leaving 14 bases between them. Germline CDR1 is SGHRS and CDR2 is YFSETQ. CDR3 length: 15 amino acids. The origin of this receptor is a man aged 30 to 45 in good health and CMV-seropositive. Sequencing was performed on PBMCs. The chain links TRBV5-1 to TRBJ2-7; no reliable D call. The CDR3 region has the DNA TGCGCCAGCAGCCGCACCCCACTGAGCTCCTACGAGCAGTACTTC. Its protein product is CASSRTPLSSYEQYF.